The clone carrying this T cell receptor beta chain has a handful of counts. Its antigen is as yet unknown. The data belong to a study of blood T cells in healthy people across ages. Study results and caveats: Per million T cells, TCR beta diversity dropped roughly linearly as age increased. Expanded clonotype shifts may have been confounded, as the donors had an unknown CMV status.

The CDR3 has 15 residues. Per germline, CDR1 SGHRS and CDR2 YFSETQ. The V and J ends lost 0 bases and 0 bases respectively, with 8 bases between them. Through a sample-barcoded 5' primer and a J-beta primer mix, a second PCR was run for roughly 6 to 11 cycles. Each CDR3 protein is one row after TCRdb ran MiXCR on the 5' RACE reads. The sample yields roughly 1,300,000 distinct CDR3 sequences, approximately 60% seen once. This receptor was identified in a man aged 18 to 30 in good health. The gene calls are TRBV5-1 and TRBJ2-3, with no clear D. The sequenced sample was blood. CDR3 nucleotide sequence: TGCGCCAGCAGCTTGGCAAGACCTAGCACAGATACGCAGTATTTT. Its protein is CASSLARPSTDTQYF.